This T cell receptor beta chain was profiled in a study of blood T cells in healthy people across ages. The study's findings and limits: More naive CD4+ cells and higher diversity were found in long-lived than in aged donors.

A J-beta primer mix and a sample-barcoded 5' primer were used in a second PCR of about 6 to 12 cycles. Tags on each cDNA molecule came from a template-switch adaptor with 12 random nucleotides. TCRdb re-called the 5' RACE reads through MiXCR, storing one row per CDR3 protein. Found here are about 1.5 million distinct CDR3 sequences, around 40% of them singletons; the top ten hold about 4%. About this clonotype itself: Its antigen is still unknown.

CDR3 length equals 14 residues. The rearrangement links TRBV12-3 or TRBV12-4 to TRBJ2-5; D is unresolved. The J call is in doubt because the DNA end fits TRBJ2-7 better. The receptor was isolated from a woman under 30 in good health. The sample was blood. This CDR3 is CASSTHSTPYEQYF. CDR3 DNA sequence: TGTGCCAGCAGTACCCATTCTACGCCCTACGAGCAGTACTTC.